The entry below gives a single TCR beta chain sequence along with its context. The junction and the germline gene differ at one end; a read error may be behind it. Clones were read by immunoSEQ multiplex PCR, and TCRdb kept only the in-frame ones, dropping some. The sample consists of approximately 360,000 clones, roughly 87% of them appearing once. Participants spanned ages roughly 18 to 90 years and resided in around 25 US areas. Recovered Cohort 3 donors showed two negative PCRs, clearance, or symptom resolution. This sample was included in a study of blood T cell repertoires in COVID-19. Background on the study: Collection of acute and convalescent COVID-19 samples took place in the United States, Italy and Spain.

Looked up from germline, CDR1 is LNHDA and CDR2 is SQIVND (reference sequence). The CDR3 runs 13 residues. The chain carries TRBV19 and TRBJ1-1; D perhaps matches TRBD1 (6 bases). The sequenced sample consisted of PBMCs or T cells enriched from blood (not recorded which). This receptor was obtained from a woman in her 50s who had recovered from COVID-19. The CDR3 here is CASSIAPRTASLF. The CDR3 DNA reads TGTGCCAGTAGTATAGCCCCCAGGACAGCGTCACTTTTT.